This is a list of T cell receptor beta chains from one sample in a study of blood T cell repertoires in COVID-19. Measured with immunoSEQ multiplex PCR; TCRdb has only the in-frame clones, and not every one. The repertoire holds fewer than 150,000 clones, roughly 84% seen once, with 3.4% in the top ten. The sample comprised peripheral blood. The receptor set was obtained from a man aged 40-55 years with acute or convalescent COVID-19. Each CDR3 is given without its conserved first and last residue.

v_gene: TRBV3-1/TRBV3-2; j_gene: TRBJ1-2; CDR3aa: ASSQDIWGPGYT
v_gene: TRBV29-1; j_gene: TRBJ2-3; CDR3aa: SGDRGRSTDTQY
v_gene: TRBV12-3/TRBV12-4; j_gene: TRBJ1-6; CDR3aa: ASSPLVSPLH
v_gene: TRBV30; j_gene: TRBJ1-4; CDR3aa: ATAQQGATSEKLF
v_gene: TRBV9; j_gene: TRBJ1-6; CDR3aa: ASSARTANSPLH
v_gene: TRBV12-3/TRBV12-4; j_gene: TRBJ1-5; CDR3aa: ASSLNRQPQH
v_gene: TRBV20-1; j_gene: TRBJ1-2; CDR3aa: SARGVNGYT
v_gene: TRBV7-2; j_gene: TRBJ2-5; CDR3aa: ASSSGTAKTQY
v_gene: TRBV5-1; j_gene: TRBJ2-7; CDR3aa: ASRQGANEQY
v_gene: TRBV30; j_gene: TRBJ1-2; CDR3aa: AWSTDRGGYT
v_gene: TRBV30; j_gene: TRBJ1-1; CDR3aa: AWSLGQGNTEAF
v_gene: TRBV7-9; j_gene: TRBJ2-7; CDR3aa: ASSLAAGGDEQY
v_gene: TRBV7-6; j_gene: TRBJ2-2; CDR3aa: ASSLGGPPLGPGELF
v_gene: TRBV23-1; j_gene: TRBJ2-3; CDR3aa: ASSHGTKSTDTQY
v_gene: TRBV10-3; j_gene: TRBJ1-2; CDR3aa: AISVQGAGYGYT
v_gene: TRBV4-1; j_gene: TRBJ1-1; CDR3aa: ASSQVGDRDTEAF
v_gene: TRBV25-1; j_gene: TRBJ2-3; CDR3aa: ASSESLLAGDSTDTQY
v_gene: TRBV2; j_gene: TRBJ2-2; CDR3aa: ARGGTGGVNTGELF
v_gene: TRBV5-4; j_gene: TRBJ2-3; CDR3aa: ASSSDRKGGADTQY
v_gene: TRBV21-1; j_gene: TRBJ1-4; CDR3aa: ASSKQRTAEKLF
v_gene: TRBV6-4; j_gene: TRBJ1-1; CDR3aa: ASSERFGAEAF
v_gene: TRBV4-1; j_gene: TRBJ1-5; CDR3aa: ASSQGARQISNQPQH
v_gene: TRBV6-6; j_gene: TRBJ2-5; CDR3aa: ASSYSMGTGALGY